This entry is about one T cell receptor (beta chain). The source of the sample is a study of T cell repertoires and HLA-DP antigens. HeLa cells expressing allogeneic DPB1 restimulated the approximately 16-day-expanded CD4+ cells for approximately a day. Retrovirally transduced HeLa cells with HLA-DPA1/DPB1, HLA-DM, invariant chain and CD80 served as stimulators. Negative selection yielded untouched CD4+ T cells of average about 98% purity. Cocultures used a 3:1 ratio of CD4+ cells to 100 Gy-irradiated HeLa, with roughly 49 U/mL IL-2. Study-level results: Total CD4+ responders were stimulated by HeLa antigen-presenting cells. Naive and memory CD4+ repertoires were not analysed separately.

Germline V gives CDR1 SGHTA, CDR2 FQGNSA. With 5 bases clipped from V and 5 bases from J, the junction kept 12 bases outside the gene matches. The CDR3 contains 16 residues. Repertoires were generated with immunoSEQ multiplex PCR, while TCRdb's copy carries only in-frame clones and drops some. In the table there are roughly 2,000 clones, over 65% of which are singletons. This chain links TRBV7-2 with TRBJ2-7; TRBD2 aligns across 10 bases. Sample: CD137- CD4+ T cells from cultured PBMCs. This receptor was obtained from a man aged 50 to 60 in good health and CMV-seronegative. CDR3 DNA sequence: TGTGCCAGCAGCCCAGGGGGAAGCGGGAGGGTTCACGAGCAGTACTTC. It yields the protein CASSPGGSGRVHEQYF.